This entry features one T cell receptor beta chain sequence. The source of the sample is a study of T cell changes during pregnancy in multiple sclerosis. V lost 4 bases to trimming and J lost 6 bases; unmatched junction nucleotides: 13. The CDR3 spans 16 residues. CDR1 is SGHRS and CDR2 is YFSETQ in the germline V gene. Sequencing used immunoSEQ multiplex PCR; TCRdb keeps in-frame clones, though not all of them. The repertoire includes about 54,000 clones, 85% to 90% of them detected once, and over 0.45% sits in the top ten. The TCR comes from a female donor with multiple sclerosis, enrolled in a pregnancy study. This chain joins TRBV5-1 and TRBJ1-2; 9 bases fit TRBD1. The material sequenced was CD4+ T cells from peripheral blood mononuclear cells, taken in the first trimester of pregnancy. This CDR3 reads CASSIGTGTGSDGYTF. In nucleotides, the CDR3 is TGCGCCAGCAGCATTGGGACCGGGACAGGGTCGGATGGCTACACCTTC.